This passage covers 25 T cell receptor beta chains from one sample sequenced in a study of cytomegalovirus exposure and HLA in healthy donors. This table comes from immunoSEQ multiplex PCR, and its TCRdb copy is limited to in-frame clones, with some not included. The repertoire consists of under 150,000 clones, with approximately 86% occurring once and the leading ten covering over 6.5%. The sequenced material came from PBMCs. The receptors originated from a woman aged 18-30 years in good health and CMV-seropositive.

The chain recombines TRBV30 with TRBJ1-2, with D perhaps TRBD1 (5 bases). Germline CDR1 is GTSNPN and CDR2 is SVGIG (reference sequence). The germline V and J ends were trimmed by 2 bases and 5 bases, with 12 bases remaining between them. CDR3 size: 13 residues. CDR3 protein: CAWSRDSYYGYTF. The CDR3 coding sequence is TGTGCCTGGAGTCGTGACAGTTATTATGGCTACACCTTC.

V and J are TRBV2 and TRBJ2-1; possibly TRBD1 for D (5 bases). Germline V gives CDR1 SNHLY, CDR2 FYNNEI. CDR3 length: 15 amino acids. The V gene lost 4 bases and the J gene lost 4 bases, with 14 bases spanning the gap. The CDR3 loop is CASSGQGLRYNEQFF. In nucleotides, the CDR3 is TGTGCCAGCAGTGGTCAGGGCTTGCGATACAATGAGCAGTTCTTC. The full variable domain, its missing parts supplied by reference TRBV2 and TRBJ2-1, is EPEVTQTPSHQVTQMGQEVILRCVPISNHLYFYWYRQILGQKVEFLVSFYNNEISEKSEIFDDQFSVERPDGSNFTLKIRSTKLEDSAMYFCASSGQGLRYNEQFFGPGTRLTVL.

The chain links TRBV5-1 to TRBJ2-3; no clear D gene. V dropped 5 bases and J dropped 1 base, with 11 bases sitting between them. There are 14 residues in the CDR3. Per germline, CDR1 SGHRS and CDR2 YFSETQ. The CDR3 DNA reads as TGCGCCAGCAGTATCGCGGCGCGCACAGATACGCAGTATTTT. This translates into CASSIAARTDTQYF. Together with reference TRBV5-1 and TRBJ2-3, the CDR3 gives the full variable domain: KAGVTQTPRYLIKTRGQQVTLSCSPISGHRSVSWYQQTPGQGLQFLFEYFSETQRNKGNFPGRFSGRQFSNSRSEMNVSTLELGDSALYLCASSIAARTDTQYFGPGTRLTVL.

This clone has only one observation. This chain's CDR3 is CASSLPGLAQYF. CDR3 sequence (DNA): TGTGCCAGCAGTTTACCGGGACTCGCGCAGTATTTT. This chain joins TRBV28 and TRBJ2-3, with a possible D match to TRBD2 (6 bases). Germline V gene data show CDR1 as MDHEN and CDR2 as SYDVKM. This CDR3 is 12 amino acids long. Trimming cost V 2 bases and J 10 bases, with 10 bases left between them.

The rearrangement links TRBV7-8 to TRBJ2-3; TRBD2 matches 10 bases. CDR1 and CDR2 (germline): SGHVS, FQNEAQ. Losses at the gene ends were 5 bases for V and 0 bases for J; bases not matched to a gene: 5. This CDR3 has 16 amino acids. The CDR3 coding sequence is TGTGCCAGCAGCACCCTACTAGCGGGAAGCACAGATACGCAGTATTTT. Translated, it gives CASSTLLAGSTDTQYF.

This chain uses TRBV19 with TRBJ2-7; D is possibly TRBD2 (6 bases). V was pared by 5 bases and J by 1 base, with 15 bases between. The germline V gene has CDR1 LNHDA and CDR2 SQIVND (reference sequence). The CDR3 length is 15 residues. Written as DNA, the CDR3 is TGTGCCAGTAGTCATCAGCGGGCCCCTTCCTACGAGCAGTACTTC. Protein product: CASSHQRAPSYEQYF.

The count of this clone is one. V is TRBV11-2 and J is TRBJ1-1; no firm D call. This CDR3 region has 14 residues. The germline V and J ends were trimmed by 4 bases and 0 bases, with 9 bases remaining between them. Germline V gene data show CDR1 as SGHAT and CDR2 as FQNNGV. The CDR3 is CASSSRGMNTEAFF. The CDR3 DNA sequence: TGTGCCAGCAGCTCGCGTGGTATGAACACTGAAGCTTTCTTT. The full variable domain, in which reference TRBV11-2 and TRBJ1-1 provide the parts outside the CDR3, is EAGVAQSPRYKIIEKRQSVAFWCNPISGHATLYWYQQILGQGPKLLIQFQNNGVVDDSQLPKDRFSAERLKGVDSTLKIQPAKLEDSAVYLCASSSRGMNTEAFFGQGTRLTVV.

The chain couples TRBV5-4 to TRBJ2-1; 9 bases match TRBD1. The germline V gene has CDR1 SGHNT and CDR2 YYREEE (reference sequence). The V segment lost 4 bases and the J segment 2 bases; nucleotides outside the gene matches: 4. The CDR3 is 15 amino acids. This CDR3 is CASSGRQGAYNEQFF. CDR3 nucleotide sequence: TGTGCCAGCAGCGGACGACAGGGGGCCTACAATGAGCAGTTCTTC.

The chain combines TRBV5-1 with TRBJ1-2, with TRBD1 matching over 9 bases. CDR1 is SGHRS, CDR2 YFSETQ, per germline. V was pared by 4 bases and J by 7 bases, with 8 bases of the junction left unmatched. The CDR3 extends over 14 amino acids. The DNA for the CDR3 is TGCGCCAGCAGCCCGGGACAGGGTTCGCTTGGCTACACCTTC. Its translation is CASSPGQGSLGYTF. Full variable domain (rest looked up from reference TRBV5-1 and TRBJ1-2): KAGVTQTPRYLIKTRGQQVTLSCSPISGHRSVSWYQQTPGQGLQFLFEYFSETQRNKGNFPGRFSGRQFSNSRSEMNVSTLELGDSALYLCASSPGQGSLGYTFGSGTRLTVV.

This clone was detected only once. The chain links TRBV5-6 to TRBJ2-2; 13 bases agree with TRBD2. The CDR3 sequence is 19 residues long. V lost 2 bases, J lost 4 bases, and 11 bases stayed unmatched. CDR1 is SGHDT and CDR2 is YYEEEE in the germline V gene. CDR3: CASSFPGTSGATVTGELFF. CDR3 nucleotides: TGTGCCAGCAGCTTCCCCGGGACTAGCGGGGCAACAGTCACCGGGGAGCTGTTTTTT.

This rearrangement joins TRBV6-1 to TRBJ1-4; 7 bases are a match to TRBD1. Trimming removed 5 bases from V and 6 bases from J; junction bases left unmatched: 3. Germline V lookup: CDR1 MNHNS, CDR2 SASEGT. The CDR3 runs to 13 residues. This CDR3 reads CASSRDRDEKLFF. CDR3 sequence (DNA): TGTGCCAGCAGTAGGGACAGAGATGAAAAACTGTTTTTT.

The rearrangement uses TRBV2 and TRBJ1-4; D is possibly TRBD1 (5 bases). The CDR3 has 13 amino acids. With 2 bases removed from V and 13 bases from J, the gap between germline ends came to 14 bases. The germline gives CDR1 SNHLY, CDR2 FYNNEI. CDR3 region: CASSEISEGPLFF. The CDR3, as DNA: TGTGCCAGCAGTGAAATCTCGGAGGGACCACTGTTTTTT.

This chain links TRBV4-3 with TRBJ2-7; 7 nucleotides match TRBD2. The CDR3 is 15 amino acids. Germline CDR1 is LGHNA and CDR2 is YSLEER. V shed 1 base and J 2 bases; nucleotides not matched to a gene: 5. The CDR3 bases are TGCGCCAGCAGCCAAGTTGGGACTATACCCTACGAGCAGTACTTC. Amino acids: CASSQVGTIPYEQYF.

The rearrangement links TRBV19 to TRBJ2-7; TRBD1 is a possible D gene (6 bases). The CDR3 sequence is 15 residues long. V gave up 4 bases and J gave up 2 bases, with 15 bases separating them. Germline V lookup: CDR1 LNHDA, CDR2 SQIVND (reference sequence). The CDR3 reads CASSSRDKQPYEQYF. Written as DNA, the CDR3 is TGTGCCAGTAGTAGCCGGGACAAGCAACCCTACGAGCAGTACTTC.

Remarks on this clone: One end of the junction is discordant with germline, which a read error may explain. The gene calls are TRBV6-4 and TRBJ2-7, with TRBD1 matching 8 bases. Germline V CDR1 and CDR2: MRHNA, SNTAGT. This CDR3 has 11 amino acids. In DNA, the CDR3 is TGTGCCAGCAGTGACTCGGGGACAGGTACGTTC. Its translation is CASSDSGTGTF.

With regard to this clone: The sample holds other DNA sequences that translate to the same CDR3. In DNA, the CDR3 is TGTGCCAGCAGCTTGTCGGGAGCCCCCACAGATACGCAGTATTTT. The encoded protein is CASSLSGAPTDTQYF. The J gene is TRBJ2-3, the V gene TRBV11-2, with D tentatively TRBD2 (6 bases). Germline CDR1 and CDR2: SGHAT and FQNNGV. The germline V and J ends were trimmed by 3 bases and 2 bases, with 12 bases remaining between them. The CDR3 consists of 15 residues.

This chain joins TRBV25-1 and TRBJ2-7, with TRBD1 as a possible D gene (5 bases). Trimming stripped 6 bases from V and 2 bases from J, with 14 bases between. The CDR3 is made up of 14 amino acids. The germline gives CDR1 MGHDK, CDR2 SYGVNS. The CDR3 bases are TGTGCCAGCAGAGACCCAGGGTCTACCTACGAGCAGTACTTC. Its translation: CASRDPGSTYEQYF.

This clone was seen a few times. The rearrangement uses TRBV7-6 and TRBJ2-2; TRBD1 might be the D (5 bases). The V end was cut by 6 bases, the J end by 0 bases, with 17 bases between. This CDR3 has 17 amino acids. Germline V gene sequence: CDR1 SGHVS, CDR2 FNYEAQ. CDR3 loop: CASSYHRTQTNTGELFF. The CDR3 DNA is TGTGCCAGCAGTTACCATCGGACACAAACGAACACCGGGGAGCTGTTTTTT. The full variable domain, rest sourced from reference TRBV7-6 and TRBJ2-2, is GAGVSQSPRYKVTKRGQDVALRCDPISGHVSLYWYRQALGQGPEFLTYFNYEAQQDKSGLPNDRFSAERPEGSISTLTIQRTEQRDSAMYRCASSYHRTQTNTGELFFGEGSRLTVL.

The CDR3 nucleotides are TGTGCCAGCAAGCCAGGCCCTGGCGGGAACTATGGCTACACCTTC. It specifies CASKPGPGGNYGYTF. This chain joins TRBV2 and TRBJ1-2; D unresolved. CDR1 is SNHLY, CDR2 FYNNEI, per germline. This CDR3 region has 15 residues. V lost 7 bases and J lost 2, with 17 bases in between.

The V and J genes are TRBV11-2 and TRBJ1-6; 7 bases align to TRBD1. Germline assignment: CDR1 SGHAT and CDR2 FQNNGV. This CDR3 is built from 15 residues. V lost 4 bases, J lost 7 bases, and 7 bases stayed unmatched. The CDR3 region is CASSSWTGVNSPLHF. DNA of the CDR3: TGTGCCAGCAGCTCGTGGACAGGAGTCAATTCACCCCTCCACTTT.

The chain recombines TRBV19 with TRBJ1-2, with 8 bases matching TRBD1. The CDR3 spans 14 residues. Trimming removed 5 bases from V and 2 bases from J; junction bases left unmatched: 4. The germline V gene has CDR1 LNHDA and CDR2 SQIVND (reference sequence). CDR3 sequence (DNA): TGTGCCAGTAGTTCACAGGGGGTGAACTATGGCTACACCTTC. Translating gives CASSSQGVNYGYTF. Combining the CDR3 with reference TRBV19 and TRBJ1-2 gives the whole variable domain DGGITQSPKYLFRKEGQNVTLSCEQNLNHDAMYWYRQDPGQGLRLIYYSQIVNDFQKGDIAEGYSVSREKKESFPLTVTSAQKNPTAFYLCASSSQGVNYGYTFGSGTRLTVV.

The CDR3 region is CASSLPSSAGELFF. In nucleotides, the CDR3 is TGTGCCAGCAGCCTGCCAAGTAGCGCCGGGGAGCTGTTTTTT. The V call is TRBV28, the J call TRBJ2-2; D may be TRBD2 (5 bases). V lost 6 bases and J lost 6, with 14 bases in between. CDR1 MDHEN and CDR2 SYDVKM come from the germline V gene. The CDR3 consists of 14 residues.

The V call is TRBV9, the J call TRBJ1-2; D is ambiguous. V lost 0 bases to trimming and J lost 4 bases, with 13 bases between them. This CDR3 contains 15 residues. Germline lookup yields CDR1 SGDLS and CDR2 YYNGEE. The CDR3 DNA follows: TGTGCCAGCAGCGTAGCTGGTACGGAGGGCTATGGCTACACCTTC. Its translation: CASSVAGTEGYGYTF.

V usage is TRBV19 and J usage is TRBJ1-5; D is perhaps TRBD1 (6 bases). Between the trimmed V and J ends, which lost 3 bases and 7 bases, there was a span of 13 bases. The CDR3 spans 14 residues. CDR1 and CDR2 (germline): LNHDA, SQIVND (reference sequence). The CDR3: CASSIAGGRQPQHF. In DNA form, the CDR3 reads TGTGCCAGTAGTATTGCGGGGGGCCGCCAGCCCCAGCATTTT.

V usage is TRBV25-1 and J usage is TRBJ1-1, with TRBD1 matching over 9 bases. The CDR3 loop spans 14 amino acids. V lost 5 bases and J lost 1; bases outside the gene matches: 2. Germline V gene data show CDR1 as MGHDK and CDR2 as SYGVNS. CDR3 DNA: TGTGCCAGCAGTAGGGGACAGGGGAACACTGAAGCTTTCTTT. Its translation: CASSRGQGNTEAFF.